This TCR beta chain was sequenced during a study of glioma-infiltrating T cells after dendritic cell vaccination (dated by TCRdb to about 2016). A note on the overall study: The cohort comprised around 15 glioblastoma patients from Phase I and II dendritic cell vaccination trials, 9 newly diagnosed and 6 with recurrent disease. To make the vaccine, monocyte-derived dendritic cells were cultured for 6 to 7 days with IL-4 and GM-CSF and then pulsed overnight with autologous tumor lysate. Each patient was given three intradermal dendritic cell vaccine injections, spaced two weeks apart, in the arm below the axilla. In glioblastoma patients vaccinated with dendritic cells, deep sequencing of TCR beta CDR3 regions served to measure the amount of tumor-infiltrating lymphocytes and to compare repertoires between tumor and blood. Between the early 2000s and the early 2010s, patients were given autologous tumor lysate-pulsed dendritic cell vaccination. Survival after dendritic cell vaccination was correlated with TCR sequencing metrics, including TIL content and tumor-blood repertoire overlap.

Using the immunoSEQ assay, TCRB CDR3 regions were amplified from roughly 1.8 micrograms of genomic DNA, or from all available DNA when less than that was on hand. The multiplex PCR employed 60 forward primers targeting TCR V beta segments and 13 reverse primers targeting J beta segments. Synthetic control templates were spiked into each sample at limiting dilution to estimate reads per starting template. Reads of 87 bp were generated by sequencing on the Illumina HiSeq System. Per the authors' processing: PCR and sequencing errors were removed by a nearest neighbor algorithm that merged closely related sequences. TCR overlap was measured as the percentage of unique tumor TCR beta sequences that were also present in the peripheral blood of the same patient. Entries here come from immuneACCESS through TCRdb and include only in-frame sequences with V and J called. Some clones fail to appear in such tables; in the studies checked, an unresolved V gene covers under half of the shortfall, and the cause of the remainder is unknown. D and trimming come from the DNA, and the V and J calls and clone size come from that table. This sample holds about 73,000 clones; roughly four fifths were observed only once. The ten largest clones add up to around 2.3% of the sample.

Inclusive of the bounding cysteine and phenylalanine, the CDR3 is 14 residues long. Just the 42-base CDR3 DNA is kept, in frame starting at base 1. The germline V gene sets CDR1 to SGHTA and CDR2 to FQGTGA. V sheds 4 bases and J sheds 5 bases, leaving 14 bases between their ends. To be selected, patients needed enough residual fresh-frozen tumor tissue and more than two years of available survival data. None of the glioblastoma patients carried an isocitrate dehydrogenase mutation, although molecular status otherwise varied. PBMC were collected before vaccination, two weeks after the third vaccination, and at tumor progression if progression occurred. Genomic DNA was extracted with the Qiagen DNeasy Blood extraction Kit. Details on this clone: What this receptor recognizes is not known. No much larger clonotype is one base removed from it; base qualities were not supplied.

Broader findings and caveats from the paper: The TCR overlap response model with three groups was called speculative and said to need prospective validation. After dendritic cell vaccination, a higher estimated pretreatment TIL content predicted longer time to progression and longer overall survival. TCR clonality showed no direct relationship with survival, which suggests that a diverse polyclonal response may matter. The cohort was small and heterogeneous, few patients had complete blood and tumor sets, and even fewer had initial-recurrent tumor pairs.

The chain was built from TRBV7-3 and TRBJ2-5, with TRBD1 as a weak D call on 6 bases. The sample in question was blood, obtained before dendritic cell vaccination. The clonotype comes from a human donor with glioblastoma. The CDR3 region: CASSSSGVAETQYF. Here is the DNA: TGTGCCAGCAGCTCCTCAGGGGTTGCGGAGACCCAGTACTTC.